The 10 T cell receptor beta chains given below trace back to one sample, sequenced in a study of T cells after yellow fever vaccination. MiXCR was run by TCRdb on the 5' RACE reads, yielding one entry per CDR3 protein. Counted here are around 120,000 distinct CDR3 sequences, 7.2% occurring once; the ten biggest clones make up approximately 2.7%. This specimen was CD4+ T cells sorted from PBMCs, taken roughly seven weeks after the first yellow fever vaccination. Every receptor here comes from a man aged 18 to 35 who received the YFV17D yellow fever vaccine.

There are many counts of this clonotype. V gene TRBV21-1 combines with J gene TRBJ2-7; the listed D gene, TRBD1, was not tested against the DNA. TRBV21-1 is reported as a pseudogene. The CDR3 totals 13 residues. The CDR3 region is CASSGGTPDEQYF. The CDR3 nucleotides read TGTGCCAGCAGCGGCGGGACACCCGACGAGCAGTACTTC.

This clonotype was found once. V gene TRBV5-1 combines with J gene TRBJ2-5; TRBD2 aligns across 8 bases. This CDR3 region has 15 residues. The J segment lost 4 bases and the V segment lost 4 bases, leaving 9 bases of the junction unmatched. Germline V gives CDR1 SGHRS, CDR2 YFSETQ. CDR3 bases: TGCGCCAGCAGCCAGGCTACTAGCGGAAGAGAGACCCAGTACTTC. Amino acid sequence: CASSQATSGRETQYF.

The chain recombines TRBV5-1 with TRBJ2-5; TRBD1 or TRBD2 may be the D gene (6 bases each). Looked up from germline, CDR1 is SGHRS and CDR2 is YFSETQ. This CDR3 is built from 16 residues. Trimming took 0 bases from V and 4 from J, leaving 16 bases between them. CDR3 bases: TGCGCCAGCAGCTTGGGTGGGGGGCCTTTCGGAGAGACCCAGTACTTC. This translates into CASSLGGGPFGETQYF. The whole variable domain, remainder taken from reference TRBV5-1 and TRBJ2-5, is KAGVTQTPRYLIKTRGQQVTLSCSPISGHRSVSWYQQTPGQGLQFLFEYFSETQRNKGNFPGRFSGRQFSNSRSEMNVSTLELGDSALYLCASSLGGGPFGETQYFGPGTRLLVL.

This clonotype has ten or more counts. The chain carries TRBV5-1 and TRBJ2-4; no clear D gene. This CDR3 has 17 residues. Germline V CDR1 and CDR2: SGHRS, YFSETQ. Between the trimmed V and J ends, which lost 3 bases and 1 base, there was a span of 17 bases. For the CDR3, the DNA is TGCGCCAGCAGCTCCCGGGTTGGAGTTTCGGCCAAAAACATTCAGTACTTC. This gives the protein CASSSRVGVSAKNIQYF. The whole variable domain, filled in from reference TRBV5-1 and TRBJ2-4, reads KAGVTQTPRYLIKTRGQQVTLSCSPISGHRSVSWYQQTPGQGLQFLFEYFSETQRNKGNFPGRFSGRQFSNSRSEMNVSTLELGDSALYLCASSSRVGVSAKNIQYFGAGTRLSVL.

This clonotype was detected ten times or more. The chain recombines TRBV3-1 with TRBJ1-1, with D maybe TRBD1 (5 bases). CDR1 and CDR2 (germline): LGHDT, YNNKEL (reference sequence). V was cut by 0 bases and J by 1 base, with 6 bases left in between. This CDR3 comprises 14 residues. The CDR3 DNA follows: TGTGCCAGCAGCCAAGAGAGGGGGAACACTGAAGCTTTCTTT. Amino acids: CASSQERGNTEAFF.

This clonotype was picked up many times. V and J are TRBV7-2 and TRBJ2-1; D remains unclear. The V gene lost 8 bases and the J gene lost 7 bases, with 12 bases spanning the gap. The germline V gene encodes CDR1 SGHTA and CDR2 FQGNSA. The CDR3 contains 12 residues. The CDR3: CASGSFGNEQFF. The CDR3 nucleotides read TGTGCCAGCGGGTCCTTCGGGAATGAGCAGTTCTTC.

This clonotype came up many times. The rearrangement uses TRBV3-1 and TRBJ2-3; D gene unclear. CDR1 is LGHDT, CDR2 YNNKEL, per germline (reference sequence). The CDR3 is 13 residues long. V was pared by 0 bases and J by 8 bases, with 9 bases between. The CDR3 is CASSQDKVATQYF. CDR3 nucleotides: TGTGCCAGCAGCCAAGATAAGGTAGCTACGCAGTATTTT.

The rearrangement uses TRBV6-1 and TRBJ2-5, with a weak D call TRBD1 (6 bases). V lost 8 bases and J lost 0, with 19 bases in between. Germline CDR1 reads MNHNS; CDR2 reads SASEGT. The CDR3 covers 16 residues. CDR3 sequence: CASFKGGNPNQETQYF. In DNA form, the CDR3 reads TGTGCCAGCTTTAAAGGGGGAAACCCAAACCAAGAGACCCAGTACTTC.

The sample holds many counts of this clonotype. The chain employs TRBV5-1 and TRBJ1-2, with D possibly being TRBD1 (5 bases). V was clipped by 5 bases and J by 3 bases, with 11 bases between them. CDR3 length: 13 residues. Germline lookup yields CDR1 SGHRS and CDR2 YFSETQ. Here the CDR3 reads CASSEGIDYGYTF. In DNA, the CDR3 is TGCGCCAGCAGTGAGGGGATCGACTATGGCTACACCTTC.

Of note for this clonotype: One end of the junction is discordant with germline, which a read error may explain. The chain recombines TRBV5-1 with TRBJ2-5; D is tentatively TRBD1 or TRBD2 (5 bases each). The CDR3 sequence is 13 residues long. CDR1 and CDR2 (germline): SGHRS, YFSETQ. CDR3 amino acids: CASSLDLHGTHYF. DNA for the CDR3: TGCGCCAGCAGCTTGGACCTGCATGGGACCCACTACTTC. Combining the CDR3 with reference TRBV5-1 and TRBJ2-5 gives the whole variable domain KAGVTQTPRYLIKTRGQQVTLSCSPISGHRSVSWYQQTPGQGLQFLFEYFSETQRNKGNFPGRFSGRQFSNSRSEMNVSTLELGDSALYLCASSLDLHGTHYFGPGTRLLVL.